The rows below give T cell receptor beta chains drawn from one sample of a study of patients and donors after allogeneic stem cell transplantation. MiXCR, run by TCRdb on the RT-PCR reads, gives a single entry per CDR3 protein. This sample has about 57,000 distinct CDR3 sequences, with less than 15% found just once. The specimen was blood, either unsorted or a sorted T cell fraction (not recorded which). These TCRs come from a human donor who was either an allogeneic HSCT recipient or a stem cell or donor lymphocyte infusion donor (not recorded which). It is not recorded whose cells these are; they may come from a transplant donor. CDR3s include the opening cysteine and the closing phenylalanine or tryptophan. Each record gives: V gene, clone size, J gene, D gene, CDR3 protein, CDR3 DNA. A D gene is named only where the DNA matches it firmly. The listing skips clone size in some rows; elsewhere it reads once, few, many or a size class.

V gene: TRBV2; clone size: few; J gene: TRBJ1-1; D gene: -; CDR3 protein: CATLSGVILNTEAFF; CDR3 DNA: TGTGCCACCCTAAGTGGGGTAATTTTGAACACTGAAGCTTTCTTT
V gene: TRBV9; clone size: -; J gene: TRBJ2-7; D gene: -; CDR3 protein: CASSVGVSGPPGYEQYF; CDR3 DNA: TGTGCCAGCAGCGTAGGGGTTAGCGGCCCCCCGGGCTACGAGCAGTACTTC
V gene: TRBV6-2/TRBV6-3; clone size: few; J gene: TRBJ2-1; D gene: TRBD2; CDR3 protein: CARSLLAGEWNEQFF; CDR3 DNA: TGTGCCAGGTCCCTACTAGCGGGAGAATGGAATGAGCAGTTCTTC
V gene: TRBV30; clone size: -; J gene: TRBJ2-2; D gene: -; CDR3 protein: CAWSQQGWGRETGELFF; CDR3 DNA: TGTGCCTGGAGTCAACAGGGATGGGGACGTGAGACCGGGGAGCTGTTTTTT
V gene: TRBV20-1; clone size: -; J gene: TRBJ1-1; D gene: -; CDR3 protein: CSARDHGQAYTEAFF; CDR3 DNA: TGCAGTGCTAGAGATCACGGGCAGGCTTACACTGAAGCTTTCTTT
V gene: TRBV20-1; clone size: many; J gene: TRBJ1-1; D gene: -; CDR3 protein: CSAGSRKNTEAFF; CDR3 DNA: TGCAGTGCCGGTAGCCGAAAGAACACTGAAGCTTTCTTT
V gene: TRBV27; clone size: -; J gene: TRBJ2-3; D gene: TRBD2; CDR3 protein: CASTSLAGRHTDTQYF; CDR3 DNA: TGTGCCAGCACATCCCTAGCGGGACGACACACAGATACGCAGTATTTT
V gene: TRBV12-3/TRBV12-4; clone size: many; J gene: TRBJ1-1; D gene: -; CDR3 protein: CASSLEAHEAFF; CDR3 DNA: TGTGCCAGCAGTTTGGAGGCCCATGAAGCTTTCTTT
V gene: TRBV7-6; clone size: -; J gene: TRBJ2-1; D gene: TRBD2; CDR3 protein: CASSRGLASVDEQFF; CDR3 DNA: TGTGCCAGCAGCCGGGGACTAGCTTCCGTTGATGAGCAGTTCTTC
V gene: TRBV3-1; clone size: -; J gene: TRBJ2-7; D gene: TRBD2; CDR3 protein: CASSPSGLAGVADSYEQYF; CDR3 DNA: TGTGCCAGCAGCCCTTCGGGACTAGCGGGAGTAGCAGACTCCTACGAGCAGTACTTC
V gene: TRBV5-1; clone size: many; J gene: TRBJ2-1; D gene: -; CDR3 protein: CASSLVAGLFLYNEQFF; CDR3 DNA: TGCGCCAGCAGCTTGGTAGCCGGGCTCTTCCTCTACAATGAGCAGTTCTTC
V gene: TRBV5-4; clone size: -; J gene: TRBJ1-2; D gene: -; CDR3 protein: CASRISNYGYTF; CDR3 DNA: TGTGCCAGCAGGATCTCTAACTATGGCTACACCTTC
V gene: TRBV5-6; clone size: -; J gene: TRBJ2-3; D gene: -; CDR3 protein: CASSIPGLSRPTQYF; CDR3 DNA: TGTGCCAGCAGCATACCGGGCTTATCCCGCCCAACGCAGTATTTT
V gene: TRBV6-5; clone size: many; J gene: TRBJ1-2; D gene: -; CDR3 protein: CASSRDTYYGYTF; CDR3 DNA: TGTGCCAGCAGTCGGGACACCTACTATGGCTACACCTTC
V gene: TRBV5-1; clone size: -; J gene: TRBJ1-1; D gene: TRBD1; CDR3 protein: CASSPDRVGKVFRNTEAFF; CDR3 DNA: TGCGCCAGCAGCCCGGACAGGGTAGGGAAGGTGTTTCGGAACACTGAAGCTTTCTTT
V gene: TRBV20-1; clone size: -; J gene: TRBJ2-7; D gene: -; CDR3 protein: CSASTATTYEQYF; CDR3 DNA: TGCAGTGCTAGTACGGCCACAACCTACGAGCAGTACTTC
V gene: TRBV25-1; clone size: many; J gene: TRBJ2-5; D gene: TRBD1; CDR3 protein: CASSDGTVGLAETQYF; CDR3 DNA: TGTGCCAGCAGTGACGGGACAGTGGGATTGGCGGAGACCCAGTACTTC